This T cell receptor (beta chain) was obtained from a study of PD-1 blockade in classical Hodgkin lymphoma. The CDR3 is made up of 19 amino acids. Germline lookup yields CDR1 SNHLY and CDR2 FYNNEI. J was trimmed by 4 bases and V by 1 base; bases with no gene match: 12. Sequencing was performed with immunoSEQ multiplex PCR; in TCRdb, only in-frame clones are kept and a portion is missing. The sample records approximately 65,000 clones, 91% being singletons. Time point given: cycle 4 day 1 (C4D1), after less than 7 weeks of nivolumab. There was relapse after autologous stem cell transplantation in every patient, and there was variation in brentuximab vedotin exposure. To note about this clone: Its antigen remains unknown.

Study-level points and caveats: Healthy donors were reported to have higher baseline TCR diversity than newly diagnosed patients. Repertoire differences lack defined causes, possibly disease activity or prior therapy.

Sample: peripheral blood mononuclear cells (PBMCs), taken before the fourth cycle of nivolumab. The clonotype was recovered from a human donor with classical Hodgkin lymphoma. The V call is TRBV2, the J call TRBJ2-5, with TRBD2 matching over 13 bases. The CDR3 sequence: CASSEGGLAGALGGETQYF. The CDR3 DNA is TGTGCCAGCAGTGAAGGTGGACTAGCGGGGGCTTTAGGCGGAGAGACCCAGTACTTC.